This entry lists 27 T cell receptor beta chains sequenced from one sample in a study of T cell responses to AZD1222 COVID-19 vaccine. The table came from immunoSEQ multiplex PCR; TCRdb's copy has only in-frame clones and leaves some out. The sample has 85,000 to 100,000 clones; 70% to 85% are singletons. Sequenced material: peripheral blood, taken on day 0 of AZD1222 vaccination. The receptors stem from an adult in good health.

The sample holds one count of this clone. The genes are TRBV10-3 and TRBJ1-2; 8 nucleotides align to TRBD1. The CDR3 extends over 12 amino acids. Per germline, CDR1 ENHRY and CDR2 SYGVKD. V was clipped by 5 bases and J by 6 bases; unmatched bases: 2. CDR3 amino acids: CAISQGAHGYTF. The DNA for the CDR3 is TGTGCCATCAGTCAGGGGGCGCATGGCTACACCTTC.

The chain couples TRBV19 to TRBJ2-1, with no clear D. Germline-derived CDR1 and CDR2 are LNHDA and SQIVND (reference sequence). Between the trimmed V and J ends, which lost 2 bases and 5 bases, there was a span of 13 bases. The CDR3 runs to 15 residues. The CDR3 bases are TGTGCCAGTAGTATATCGGCGCCAAGCCACAATGAGCAGTTCTTC. Its translation is CASSISAPSHNEQFF. Looking up the rest from reference TRBV19 and TRBJ2-1 gives the full variable domain: DGGITQSPKYLFRKEGQNVTLSCEQNLNHDAMYWYRQDPGQGLRLIYYSQIVNDFQKGDIAEGYSVSREKKESFPLTVTSAQKNPTAFYLCASSISAPSHNEQFFGPGTRLTVL.

The chain couples TRBV4-3 to TRBJ2-7, with 9 bases identical to TRBD1. The ends lost 0 bases at V and 3 bases at J; junction bases unmatched: 3. There are 15 residues in the CDR3. From germline, CDR1 is LGHNA and CDR2 YSLEER. The CDR3: CASSQETTGGYEQYF. CDR3 bases: TGCGCCAGCAGCCAAGAGACGACAGGGGGCTACGAGCAGTACTTC.

V and J are TRBV27 and TRBJ2-7; 8 nucleotides line up with TRBD2. This CDR3 spans 16 amino acids. The V gene end was trimmed by 4 bases and the J gene end by 0 bases; junction bases not matched to a gene: 8. Germline lookup yields CDR1 MNHEY and CDR2 SMNVEV (reference sequence). This CDR3 is CASSSFSGASSYEQYF. The CDR3, as DNA: TGTGCCAGCAGTTCCTTTAGCGGGGCCAGCTCCTACGAGCAGTACTTC.

V and J are TRBV27 and TRBJ1-5; D remains unclear. V was pared by 0 bases and J by 2 bases, with 8 bases between. In germline, CDR1 is MNHEY, CDR2 SMNVEV (reference sequence). This CDR3 is 15 amino acids long. CDR3 in amino acids: CASSLSSVGNQPQHF. The CDR3 DNA is TGTGCCAGCAGTTTATCTAGCGTTGGCAATCAGCCCCAGCATTTT.

The chain joins TRBV6-6 to TRBJ2-3, with D perhaps TRBD1 (5 bases). CDR1 and CDR2 (germline): MNHNY, SVGAGI (reference sequence). Deletions cut 6 bases from V and 4 bases from J, with 8 bases between. The CDR3 contains 12 residues. For the CDR3, the DNA is TGTGCCAGCAGCCGACAGTCAGATACGCAGTATTTT. It codes for CASSRQSDTQYF.

The genes are TRBV3-1 (or the pseudogene TRBV3-2) and TRBJ2-4; no firm D call. Per germline, CDR1 LGHDT and CDR2 YNNKEL (reference sequence). The length of the CDR3 is 13 residues. Trimming left V 1 base short and J 11 bases short, with 12 bases between. In DNA form, the CDR3 reads TGTGCCAGCAGCCAAGGAAGTGAGACCTTTCAGTACTTC. Protein product: CASSQGSETFQYF.

This chain joins TRBV5-1 and TRBJ2-5, with D perhaps TRBD1 (6 bases). CDR1 is SGHRS and CDR2 is YFSETQ in the germline V gene. V was pared by 4 bases and J by 2 bases, with 12 bases between. This CDR3 is 14 amino acids long. CDR3 sequence (DNA): TGCGCCAGCAGCCGCCTCCAGGGGCAAGAGACCCAGTACTTC. Translating gives CASSRLQGQETQYF.

The chain combines TRBV2 with TRBJ1-5, with a possible D match to TRBD1 (5 bases). V lost 7 bases to trimming and J lost 4 bases, with 14 bases between them. Germline V gene data show CDR1 as SNHLY and CDR2 as FYNNEI. The CDR3 covers 14 residues. CDR3 amino acids: CASTLMAGNQPQHF. CDR3 in DNA: TGTGCCAGCACCCTCATGGCAGGGAATCAGCCCCAGCATTTT.

This chain links TRBV7-9 with TRBJ2-6; 7 bases agree with TRBD2. The CDR3 sequence is 17 residues long. The germline V gene has CDR1 SEHNR and CDR2 FQNEAQ (reference sequence). Unmatched junction bases numbered 9, after V lost 7 bases and J lost 0 bases. CDR3 protein: CASTKGRGYSGANVLTF. The CDR3 DNA reads TGTGCCAGCACCAAGGGGAGGGGTTACTCTGGGGCCAACGTCCTGACTTTC.

This sequence joins TRBV28 and TRBJ1-5; the D gene is possibly TRBD1 (6 bases). The germline V gene has CDR1 MDHEN and CDR2 SYDVKM. The CDR3 totals 13 residues. V was clipped by 7 bases and J by 2 bases, with 9 bases between them. The CDR3 protein is CASMGAGNQPQHF. The CDR3 DNA sequence: TGTGCCAGCATGGGGGCTGGCAATCAGCCCCAGCATTTT.

The rearrangement uses TRBV3-1 (or the pseudogene TRBV3-2) and TRBJ2-3; D possibly corresponds to TRBD2 (6 bases). This CDR3 contains 16 residues. Germline assignment: CDR1 LGHDT and CDR2 YNNKEL (reference sequence). Trimming removed 5 bases at V and 0 bases at J, with 15 bases between. CDR3 DNA sequence: TGTGCCAGCAGCAACCGTTGGACTATTAGCACAGATACGCAGTATTTT. Its protein is CASSNRWTISTDTQYF.

The chain couples TRBV5-5 to TRBJ1-3; D gene ambiguous. Germline V lookup: CDR1 SGHKS, CDR2 YYEKEE (reference sequence). Trimming took 4 bases from V and 0 from J, leaving 14 bases between them. This CDR3 comprises 16 residues. CDR3: CASSTAVAGSGNTIYF. The CDR3 bases are TGTGCCAGCAGCACAGCGGTAGCTGGCTCTGGAAACACCATATATTTT. The complete variable domain, with remaining parts taken from reference TRBV5-5 and TRBJ1-3, reads DAGVTQSPTHLIKTRGQQVTLRCSPISGHKSVSWYQQVLGQGPQFIFQYYEKEERGRGNFPDRFSARQFPNYSSELNVNALLLGDSALYLCASSTAVAGSGNTIYFGEGSWLTVV.

As for this clone: Given the absence of the conserved phenylalanine or tryptophan at the CDR3 end, a read error is likely. No DNA is shown, since the ends of the CDR3 on it are uncertain; the CDR3 is the one TCRdb lists. The V call is TRBV9, the J call TRBJ1-1. The germline CDR1 and CDR2 sequences are SGDLS and YYNGEE. Ends included, the CDR3 has 9 residues. The CDR3 sequence: CATPMFLME.

This sequence joins TRBV7-2 and TRBJ2-1; TRBD2 matches 10 bases. Germline CDR1 and CDR2: SGHTA and FQGNSA. V lost 5 bases to trimming and J lost 6 bases; unmatched junction nucleotides: 7. There are 15 residues in the CDR3. The CDR3 here is CASSPGLAEANEQFF. The CDR3 DNA reads TGTGCCAGCAGCCCCGGACTAGCGGAGGCCAATGAGCAGTTCTTC.

The V gene is TRBV4-3, the J gene TRBJ2-2; a weak D match, TRBD1 (5 bases). V was cut by 4 bases and J by 0 bases, with 12 bases left in between. The CDR3 loop spans 16 amino acids. Per germline, CDR1 LGHNA and CDR2 YSLEER. CDR3 DNA sequence: TGCGCCAGCAGCCCAGGGTCCGCCGCGAACACCGGGGAGCTGTTTTTT. This translates into CASSPGSAANTGELFF.

The CDR3 here is CASSLVGGKNTGELFF. The CDR3 DNA follows: TGTGCCAGCAGCTTAGTCGGCGGGAAGAACACCGGGGAGCTGTTTTTT. The gene calls are TRBV7-9 and TRBJ2-2; D perhaps matches TRBD2 (6 bases). The V gene's germline CDR1 is SEHNR and CDR2 FQNEAQ (reference sequence). This CDR3 is 16 amino acids long. V dropped 1 base and J dropped 1 base, with 10 bases sitting between them.

This chain joins TRBV19 and TRBJ2-1; 12 nucleotides align to TRBD2. Unmatched junction bases numbered 4, after V lost 6 bases and J lost 7 bases. This CDR3 comprises 14 residues. Germline values: CDR1 LNHDA, CDR2 SQIVND (reference sequence). The CDR3 sequence: CASRGLAGRNEQFF. The DNA of the CDR3 is TGTGCCAGTAGGGGACTAGCGGGCAGGAATGAGCAGTTCTTC.

This chain joins TRBV7-2 and TRBJ1-3; unclear D gene. CDR1 SGHTA and CDR2 FQGNSA come from the germline V gene. Deletions cut 0 bases from V and 0 bases from J, with 12 bases between. CDR3 size: 17 residues. The chain's CDR3 is CASSLAHQRGSGNTIYF. CDR3 DNA: TGTGCCAGCAGCTTAGCCCATCAGCGTGGCTCTGGAAACACCATATATTTT. The full variable domain, in which reference TRBV7-2 and TRBJ1-3 provide the parts outside the CDR3, is GAGVSQSPSNKVTEKGKDVELRCDPISGHTALYWYRQSLGQGLEFLIYFQGNSAPDKSGLPSDRFSAERTGGSVSTLTIQRTQQEDSAVYLCASSLAHQRGSGNTIYFGEGSWLTVV.

V usage is TRBV13 and J usage is TRBJ2-3, with D hard to call. With 5 bases removed from V and 1 base from J, the gap between germline ends came to 7 bases. Germline V gene lookup returns CDR1 PRHDT and CDR2 FYEKMQ (reference sequence). This CDR3 is 13 amino acids long. The CDR3 DNA reads as TGTGCCAGCAGCCTTAGGGGCACAGATACGCAGTATTTT. Protein sequence: CASSLRGTDTQYF.

The rearrangement links TRBV5-1 to TRBJ2-5, with TRBD1 as a possible D gene (6 bases). This CDR3 spans 14 amino acids. The germline gives CDR1 SGHRS, CDR2 YFSETQ. Trimming pared 0 bases from V and 2 bases from J, leaving 8 bases between. The CDR3, as DNA: TGCGCCAGCAGCTTGGGTAGGGGGCAAGAGACCCAGTACTTC. Translating it yields CASSLGRGQETQYF.

The chain has TRBV5-6 and TRBJ1-2; the D gene is possibly TRBD1 (6 bases). CDR3 length equals 14 residues. The V and J ends lost 4 bases and 4 bases respectively, with 14 bases between them. From germline, CDR1 is SGHDT and CDR2 YYEEEE. As DNA, the CDR3 is TGTGCCAGCAGCATCTACGACAGGCTCTATGGCTACACCTTC. It codes for CASSIYDRLYGYTF. Full variable domain (remainder filled in from reference TRBV5-6 and TRBJ1-2): DAGVTQSPTHLIKTRGQQVTLRCSPKSGHDTVSWYQQALGQGPQFIFQYYEEEERQRGNFPDRFSGHQFPNYSSELNVNALLLGDSALYLCASSIYDRLYGYTFGSGTRLTVV.

The chain has TRBV11-2 and TRBJ1-2; TRBD1 matches at 9 bases. The germline gives CDR1 SGHAT, CDR2 FQNNGV. Trimming took 0 bases from V and 2 from J; bases not matched to a gene: 4. The CDR3 is 16 residues long. The CDR3 DNA sequence: TGTGCCAGCAGCTTAGATAGGACAGGGGCCAACTATGGCTACACCTTC. This translates into CASSLDRTGANYGYTF.

The J gene is TRBJ1-1, the V gene TRBV28; maybe TRBD1 (5 bases). With 3 bases removed from V and 1 base from J, the gap between germline ends came to 15 bases. Germline values: CDR1 MDHEN, CDR2 SYDVKM. The CDR3 extends over 16 amino acids. CDR3 residues: CASSFQGRGRNTEAFF. CDR3 nucleotide sequence: TGTGCCAGCAGTTTTCAGGGAAGGGGTAGGAACACTGAAGCTTTCTTT.

This chain joins TRBV27 and TRBJ2-2; tentatively, D is TRBD2 (6 bases). Looked up from germline, CDR1 is MNHEY and CDR2 is SMNVEV (reference sequence). This CDR3 contains 16 residues. Trimming pared 9 bases from V and 4 bases from J, leaving 21 bases between. DNA for the CDR3: TGTGCCAGTTCTTACTTCGGGGGAGACGGCACCGGGGAGCTGTTTTTT. This codes for CASSYFGGDGTGELFF.

This clone was detected only once. The chain couples TRBV2 to TRBJ1-3; D possibly corresponds to TRBD1 (5 bases). CDR3 length: 17 amino acids. Germline CDR1 is SNHLY and CDR2 is FYNNEI. V lost 0 bases, J lost 0 bases, and 12 bases lay in between. The CDR3 sequence: CASSEALTVISGNTIYF. The CDR3 DNA reads as TGTGCCAGCAGTGAAGCCCTGACAGTGATCTCTGGAAACACCATATATTTT.

The chain links TRBV30 to TRBJ1-2, with a possible D match to TRBD1 (5 bases). The CDR3 is made up of 13 amino acids. V was pared by 0 bases and J by 8 bases, with 13 bases between. Per the germline V gene, CDR1 is GTSNPN and CDR2 is SVGIG (reference sequence). CDR3 sequence (DNA): TGTGCCTGGAGTGTACATGGGGCAGGCGGCTACACCTTC. Residues: CAWSVHGAGGYTF.